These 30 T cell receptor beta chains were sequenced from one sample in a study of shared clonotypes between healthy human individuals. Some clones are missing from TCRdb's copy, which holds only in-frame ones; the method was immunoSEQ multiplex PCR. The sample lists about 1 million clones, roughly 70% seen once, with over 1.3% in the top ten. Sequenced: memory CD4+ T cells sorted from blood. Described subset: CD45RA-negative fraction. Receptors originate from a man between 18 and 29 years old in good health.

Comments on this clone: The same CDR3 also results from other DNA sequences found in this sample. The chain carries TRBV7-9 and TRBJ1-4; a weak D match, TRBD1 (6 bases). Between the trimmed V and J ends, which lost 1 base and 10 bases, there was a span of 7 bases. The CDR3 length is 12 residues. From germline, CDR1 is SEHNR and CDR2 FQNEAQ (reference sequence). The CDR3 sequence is CASSLEGGKLFF. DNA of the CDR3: TGTGCCAGCAGCTTAGAAGGGGGAAAACTGTTTTTT.

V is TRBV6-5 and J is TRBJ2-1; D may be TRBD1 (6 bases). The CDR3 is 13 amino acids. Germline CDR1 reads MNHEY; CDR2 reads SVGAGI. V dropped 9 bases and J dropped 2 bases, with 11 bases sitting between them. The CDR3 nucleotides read TGTGCCAGTAAACAGGGCCCCTACAATGAGCAGTTCTTC. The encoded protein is CASKQGPYNEQFF.

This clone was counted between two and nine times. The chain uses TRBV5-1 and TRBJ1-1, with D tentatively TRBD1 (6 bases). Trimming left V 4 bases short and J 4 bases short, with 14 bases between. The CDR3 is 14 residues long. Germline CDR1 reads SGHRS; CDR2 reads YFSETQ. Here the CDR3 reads CASSPRGDTTEAFF. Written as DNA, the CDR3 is TGCGCCAGCAGCCCGAGGGGGGATACCACTGAAGCTTTCTTT. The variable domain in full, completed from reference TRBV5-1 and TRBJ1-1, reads KAGVTQTPRYLIKTRGQQVTLSCSPISGHRSVSWYQQTPGQGLQFLFEYFSETQRNKGNFPGRFSGRQFSNSRSEMNVSTLELGDSALYLCASSPRGDTTEAFFGQGTRLTVV.

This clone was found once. CDR3 in DNA: TGTGCCAGCAGTTACTACATCACAGCCTTCAATCAGCCCCAGCATTTT. Protein: CASSYYITAFNQPQHF. The chain couples TRBV6-5 to TRBJ1-5; D call uncertain. The CDR3 is 16 residues long. Trimming cost V 1 base and J 3 bases, with 13 bases left between them. Germline-derived CDR1 and CDR2 are MNHEY and SVGAGI.

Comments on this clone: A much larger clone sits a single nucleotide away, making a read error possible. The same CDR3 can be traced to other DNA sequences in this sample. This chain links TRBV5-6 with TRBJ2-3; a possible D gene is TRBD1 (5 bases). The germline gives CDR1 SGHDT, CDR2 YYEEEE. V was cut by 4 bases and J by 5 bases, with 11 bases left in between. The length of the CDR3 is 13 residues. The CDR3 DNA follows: TGTGCCAGCAGCCTGAAAGGGGTAGATACGCAGTATTTT. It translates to CASSLKGVDTQYF.

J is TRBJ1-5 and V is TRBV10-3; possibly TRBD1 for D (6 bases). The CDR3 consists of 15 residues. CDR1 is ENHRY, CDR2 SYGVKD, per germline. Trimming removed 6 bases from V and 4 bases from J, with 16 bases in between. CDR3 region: CAIRLTGPLNQPQHF. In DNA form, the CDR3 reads TGTGCCATCAGGCTGACAGGTCCCCTGAATCAGCCCCAGCATTTT.

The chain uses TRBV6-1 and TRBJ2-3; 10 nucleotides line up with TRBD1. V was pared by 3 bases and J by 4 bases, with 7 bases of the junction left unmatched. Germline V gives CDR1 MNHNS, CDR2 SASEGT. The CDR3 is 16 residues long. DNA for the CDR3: TGTGCCAGCAGTGATCGTGGGACAGGGGCGCCAGATACGCAGTATTTT. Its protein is CASSDRGTGAPDTQYF.

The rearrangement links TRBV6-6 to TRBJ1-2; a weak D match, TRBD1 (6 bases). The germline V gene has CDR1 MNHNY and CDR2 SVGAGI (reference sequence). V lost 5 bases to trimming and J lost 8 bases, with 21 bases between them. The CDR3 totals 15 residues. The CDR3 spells CASSRDGGKGSGYTF. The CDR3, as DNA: TGTGCCAGCAGTCGCGACGGGGGCAAGGGAAGCGGCTACACCTTC.

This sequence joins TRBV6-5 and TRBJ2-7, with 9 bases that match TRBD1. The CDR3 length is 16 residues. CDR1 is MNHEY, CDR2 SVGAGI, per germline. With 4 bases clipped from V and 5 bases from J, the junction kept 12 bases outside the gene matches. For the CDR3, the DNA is TGTGCCAGCAGTTCCAGGAACAGGGGGCGCGTGGACGAGCAGTACTTC. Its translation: CASSSRNRGRVDEQYF.

The CDR3 region is CASSLGGGRTQETQYF. The DNA for the CDR3 is TGTGCCAGTAGCCTAGGCGGGGGCAGAACCCAAGAGACCCAGTACTTC. The chain employs TRBV19 and TRBJ2-5; D is perhaps TRBD2 (7 bases). The CDR3 is 16 residues long. Germline CDR1 LNHDA, CDR2 SQIVND (reference sequence). Trimming cost V 6 bases and J 1 base, with 18 bases left between them.

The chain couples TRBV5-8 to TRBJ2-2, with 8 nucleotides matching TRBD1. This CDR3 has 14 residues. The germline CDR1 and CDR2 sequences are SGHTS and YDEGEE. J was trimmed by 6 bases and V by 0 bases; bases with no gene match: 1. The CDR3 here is CASSLVQGAGELFF. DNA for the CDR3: TGTGCCAGCAGCTTGGTACAGGGGGCCGGGGAGCTGTTTTTT.

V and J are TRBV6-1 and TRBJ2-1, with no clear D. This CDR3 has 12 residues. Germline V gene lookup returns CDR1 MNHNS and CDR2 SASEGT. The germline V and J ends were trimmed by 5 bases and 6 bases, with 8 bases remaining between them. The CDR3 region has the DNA TGTGCCAGCAGTACCCGGAGCAATGAGCAGTTCTTC. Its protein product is CASSTRSNEQFF.

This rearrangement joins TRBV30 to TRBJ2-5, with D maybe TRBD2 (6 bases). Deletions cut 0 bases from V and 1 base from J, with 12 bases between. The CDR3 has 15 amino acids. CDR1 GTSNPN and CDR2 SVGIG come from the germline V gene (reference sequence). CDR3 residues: CAWSVGGVRQETQYF. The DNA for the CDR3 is TGTGCCTGGAGTGTTGGCGGGGTTCGCCAAGAGACCCAGTACTTC. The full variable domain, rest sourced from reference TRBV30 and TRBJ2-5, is SQTIHQWPATLVQPVGSPLSLECTVEGTSNPNLYWYRQAAGRGLQLLFYSVGIGQISSEVPQNLSASRPQDRQFILSSKKLLLSDSGFYLCAWSVGGVRQETQYFGPGTRLLVL.

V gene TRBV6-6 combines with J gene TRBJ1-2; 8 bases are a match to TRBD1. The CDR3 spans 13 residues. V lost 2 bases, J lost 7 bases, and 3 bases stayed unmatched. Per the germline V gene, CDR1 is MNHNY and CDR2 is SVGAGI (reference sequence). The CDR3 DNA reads TGTGCCAGCAGTTACGGGACAGGTGGTGGCTACACCTTC. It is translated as CASSYGTGGGYTF.

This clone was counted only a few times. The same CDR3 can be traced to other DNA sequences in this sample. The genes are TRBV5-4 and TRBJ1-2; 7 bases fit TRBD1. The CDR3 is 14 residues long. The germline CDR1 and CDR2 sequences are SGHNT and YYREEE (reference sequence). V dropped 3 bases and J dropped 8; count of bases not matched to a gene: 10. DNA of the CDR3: TGTGCCAGCAGCTCGCCAGGGGGGAAAGGCGGCTACACCTTC. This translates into CASSSPGGKGGYTF.

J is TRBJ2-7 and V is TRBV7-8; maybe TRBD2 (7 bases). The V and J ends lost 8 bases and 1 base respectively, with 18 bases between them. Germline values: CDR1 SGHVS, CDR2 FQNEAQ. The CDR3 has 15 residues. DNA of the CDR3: TGTGCCAGCCGGGGAGGGACAAGGGATTCCTACGAGCAGTACTTC. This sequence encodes CASRGGTRDSYEQYF.

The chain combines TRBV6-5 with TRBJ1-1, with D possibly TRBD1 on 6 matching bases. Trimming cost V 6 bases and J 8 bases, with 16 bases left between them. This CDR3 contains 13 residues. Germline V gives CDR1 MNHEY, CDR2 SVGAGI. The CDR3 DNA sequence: TGTGCCAGCAGGGGGACCGGGACACAAGAAGCTTTCTTT. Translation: CASRGTGTQEAFF.

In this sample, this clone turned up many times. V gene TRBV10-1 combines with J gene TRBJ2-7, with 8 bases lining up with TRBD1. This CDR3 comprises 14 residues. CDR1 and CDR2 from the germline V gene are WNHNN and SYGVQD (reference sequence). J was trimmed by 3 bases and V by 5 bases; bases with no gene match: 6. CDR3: CASSQGAPDYEQYF. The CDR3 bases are TGCGCCAGCAGTCAGGGGGCCCCGGACTACGAGCAGTACTTC.

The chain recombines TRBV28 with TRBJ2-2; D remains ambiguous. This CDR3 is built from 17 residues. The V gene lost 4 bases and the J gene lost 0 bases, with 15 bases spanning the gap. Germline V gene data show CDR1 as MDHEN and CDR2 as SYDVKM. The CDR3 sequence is CASSSPPGSTNTGELFF. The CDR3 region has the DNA TGTGCCAGCAGTTCGCCCCCGGGTAGTACGAACACCGGGGAGCTGTTTTTT.

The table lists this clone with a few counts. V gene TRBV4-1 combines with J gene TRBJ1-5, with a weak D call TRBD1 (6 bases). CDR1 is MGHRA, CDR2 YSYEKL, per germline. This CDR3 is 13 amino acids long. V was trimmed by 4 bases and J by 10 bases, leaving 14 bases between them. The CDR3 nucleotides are TGCGCCAGCAGCCCGACTTCGGGGGCCCCCCAGCATTTT. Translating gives CASSPTSGAPQHF.

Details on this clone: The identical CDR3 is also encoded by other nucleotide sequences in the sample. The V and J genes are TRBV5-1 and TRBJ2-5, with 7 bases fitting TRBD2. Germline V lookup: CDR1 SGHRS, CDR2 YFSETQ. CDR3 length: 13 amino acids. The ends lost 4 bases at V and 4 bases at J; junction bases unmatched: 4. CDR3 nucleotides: TGCGCCAGCAGCCCGGGACTAAGAGAGACCCAGTACTTC. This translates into CASSPGLRETQYF.

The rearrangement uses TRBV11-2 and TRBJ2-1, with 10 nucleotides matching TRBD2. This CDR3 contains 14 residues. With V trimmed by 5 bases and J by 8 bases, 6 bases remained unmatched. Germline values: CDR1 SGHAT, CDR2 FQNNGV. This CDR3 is CASSPWTSGDEQFF. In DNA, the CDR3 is TGTGCCAGCAGCCCATGGACTAGCGGCGATGAGCAGTTCTTC.

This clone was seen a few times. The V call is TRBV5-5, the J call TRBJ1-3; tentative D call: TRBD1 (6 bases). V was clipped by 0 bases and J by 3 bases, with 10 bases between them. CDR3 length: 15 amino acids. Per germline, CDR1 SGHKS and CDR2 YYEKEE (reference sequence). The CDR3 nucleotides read TGTGCCAGCAGCTTGGCGGGGGGCAATGGAAACACCATATATTTT. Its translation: CASSLAGGNGNTIYF.

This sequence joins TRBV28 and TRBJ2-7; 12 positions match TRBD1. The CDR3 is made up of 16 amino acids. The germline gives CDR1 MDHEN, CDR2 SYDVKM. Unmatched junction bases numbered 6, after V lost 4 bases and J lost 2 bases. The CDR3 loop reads CASSYPGQGAPYEQYF. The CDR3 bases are TGTGCCAGCAGTTACCCGGGACAGGGGGCCCCCTACGAGCAGTACTTC.

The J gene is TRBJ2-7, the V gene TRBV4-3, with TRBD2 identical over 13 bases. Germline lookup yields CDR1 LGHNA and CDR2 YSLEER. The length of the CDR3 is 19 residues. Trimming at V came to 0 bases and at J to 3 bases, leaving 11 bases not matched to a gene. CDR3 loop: CASSQDQSGLAGHIYEQYF. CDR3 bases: TGCGCCAGCAGCCAAGATCAGTCGGGACTAGCGGGGCACATCTACGAGCAGTACTTC.

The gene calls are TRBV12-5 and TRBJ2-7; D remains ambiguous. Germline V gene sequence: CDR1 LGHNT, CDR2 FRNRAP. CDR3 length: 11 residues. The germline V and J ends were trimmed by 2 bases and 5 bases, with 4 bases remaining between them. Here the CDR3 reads CASGLLHEQYF. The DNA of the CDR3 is TGTGCTAGTGGTTTGCTCCACGAGCAGTACTTC.

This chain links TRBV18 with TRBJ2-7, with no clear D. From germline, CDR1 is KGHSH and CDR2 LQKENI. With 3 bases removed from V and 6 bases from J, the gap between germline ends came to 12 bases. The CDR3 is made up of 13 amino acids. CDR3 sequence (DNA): TGTGCCAGCTCACCGTACCAGGCGGCCGAGCAGTACTTC. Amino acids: CASSPYQAAEQYF.

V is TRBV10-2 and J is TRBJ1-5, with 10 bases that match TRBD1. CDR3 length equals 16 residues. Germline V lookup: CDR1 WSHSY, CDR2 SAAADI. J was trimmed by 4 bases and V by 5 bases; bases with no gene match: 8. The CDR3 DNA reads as TGCGCCAGCAGTACGGATGACAGGGGGCGAAATCAGCCCCAGCATTTT. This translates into CASSTDDRGRNQPQHF.

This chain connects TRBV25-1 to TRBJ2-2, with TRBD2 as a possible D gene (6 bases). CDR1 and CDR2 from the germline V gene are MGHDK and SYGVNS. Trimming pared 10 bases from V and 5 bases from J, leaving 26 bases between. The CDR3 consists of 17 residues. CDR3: CATQTPGPGGRTGELFF. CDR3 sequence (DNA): TGTGCCACCCAGACGCCGGGACCCGGGGGTCGTACCGGGGAGCTGTTTTTT.

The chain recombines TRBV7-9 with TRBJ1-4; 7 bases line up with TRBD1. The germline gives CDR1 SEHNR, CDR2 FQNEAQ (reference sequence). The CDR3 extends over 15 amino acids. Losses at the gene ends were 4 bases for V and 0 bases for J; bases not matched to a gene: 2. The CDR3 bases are TGTGCCAGCAGCTACCAGGGGGCAACTAATGAAAAACTGTTTTTT. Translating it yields CASSYQGATNEKLFF.